The T cell receptor beta chain under discussion was sequenced for a study of tumor and adjacent non-tumor tissue in lung cancer. Study-level background: Aged about 31 to 80 years, patients included roughly 10 men and roughly five women with stage I to III disease. Each sample yielded a few million productive TCRbeta reads on average. Study results and limitations: Tumor TCR diversity, when higher, was linked to shorter survival.

A modified ARM-PCR protocol with three rounds of nested PCR amplified TCRbeta. TCRdb called the multiplex PCR reads again in MiXCR, with one record for every CDR3 protein. The table has more than 60,000 distinct CDR3 sequences, more than 60% seen once. This sample's RNA came from whole unsorted tissue. Chemotherapy-naive patients with new lung cancer underwent thoracic surgery in China, August–late 2014. As to this clonotype: The antigen is undetermined.

CDR3 length: 9 residues. From germline, CDR1 is SGHNT and CDR2 YENEEA. The sequenced sample was lung tumor tissue. This clonotype was sampled from a woman aged 50 to 60 with non-small cell lung cancer. This chain uses TRBV11-3 with TRBJ2-1, with D maybe TRBD2 (5 bases). This chain's CDR3 is CTSSLVQFF. CDR3 sequence (DNA): TGTACTAGTAGCTTAGTCCAGTTCTTC.